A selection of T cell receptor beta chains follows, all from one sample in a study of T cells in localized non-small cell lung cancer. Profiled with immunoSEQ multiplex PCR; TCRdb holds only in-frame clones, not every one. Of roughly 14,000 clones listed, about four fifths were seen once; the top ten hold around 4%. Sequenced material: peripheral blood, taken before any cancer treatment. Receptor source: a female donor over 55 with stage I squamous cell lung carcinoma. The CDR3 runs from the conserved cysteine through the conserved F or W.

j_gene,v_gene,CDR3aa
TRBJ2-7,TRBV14,CASSPGHGDFSLRQQYF
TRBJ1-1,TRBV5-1,CASSARGQGNTEAFF
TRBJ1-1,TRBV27,CASRFQGSTEAFF
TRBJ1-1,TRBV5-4,CASSQGTGWDTEAFF
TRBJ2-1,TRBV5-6,CASRGWRNNEQFF
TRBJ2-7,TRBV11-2,CASSLEPGPYEQYF
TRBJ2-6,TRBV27,CASSSGGLGANVLTF
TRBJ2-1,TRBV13,CASSPGARSSYNEQFF
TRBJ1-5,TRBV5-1,CASSLAGTQPQHF
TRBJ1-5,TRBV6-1,CASSDEVRALWQPQHF
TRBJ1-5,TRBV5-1,CASSDGQTTNQPQHF
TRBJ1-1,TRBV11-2,CASSRGQGAEAFF
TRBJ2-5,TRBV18,CASSPGTQETQYF
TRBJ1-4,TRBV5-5,CASSRGKGEATNEKLFF
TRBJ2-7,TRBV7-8,CASSLSQGALYEQYF
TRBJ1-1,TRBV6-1,CASRGTATEAFF
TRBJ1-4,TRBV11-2,CASSFTGAPGEKLFF
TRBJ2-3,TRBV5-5,CASSPYADTQYF
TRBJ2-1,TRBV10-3,CAISESSSGAYNEQFF
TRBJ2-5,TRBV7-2,CASSLGVRGRQETQYF
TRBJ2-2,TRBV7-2,CASSLFRVGGTGELFF
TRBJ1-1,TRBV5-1,CASSLAVGTEAFF
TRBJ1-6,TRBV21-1,CASSKADRGCRSYNSPLHF
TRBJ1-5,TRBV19,CASSMGAGLGNQPQHF
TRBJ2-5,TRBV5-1,CAGRLSLGQETQYF
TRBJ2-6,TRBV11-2,CASSSSGGIRSGANVLTF
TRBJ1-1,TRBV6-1,CASSVIPGNTEAFF
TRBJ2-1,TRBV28,CASSLSENNEQFF
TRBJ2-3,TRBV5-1,CASSPWGGGTDTQYF
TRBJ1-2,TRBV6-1,CASSDTGRTPHGYTF
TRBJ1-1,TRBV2,CASRFPREGGTEAFF
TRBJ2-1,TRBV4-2,CASSQEGLASLF
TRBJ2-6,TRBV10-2,CASSPQGPSGANVLTF
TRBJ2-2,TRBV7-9,CASSFVRGRNTGELFF
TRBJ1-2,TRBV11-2,CASSVTGYNYGYTF
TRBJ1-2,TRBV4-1,CASSQGDIRANGGYTF
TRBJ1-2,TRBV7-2,CASSLSTQGQNYGYTF
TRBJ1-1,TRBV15,CATSSPTGETEAFF
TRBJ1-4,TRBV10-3,CAISQQGTNEKLFF
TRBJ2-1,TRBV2,CASSVYNEQFF
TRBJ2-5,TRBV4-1,CASSRLLGETQYF
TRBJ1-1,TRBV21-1,CASSKEGTAPLDTEAFF
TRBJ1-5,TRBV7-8,CASSPRTLLIGQPQHF
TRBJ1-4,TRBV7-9,CASSFGQQRNEKLFF
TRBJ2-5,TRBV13,CASSLGRETQYF
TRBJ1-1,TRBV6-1,CASSGTSNTEAFF
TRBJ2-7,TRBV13,CASSSRTSGVSVAREQYF
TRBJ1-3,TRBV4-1,CASSQAGTGHSNTIYF
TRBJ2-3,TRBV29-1,CSVGQTGDTQYF
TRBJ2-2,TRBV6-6,CASRLQGDTGELFF
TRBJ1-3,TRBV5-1,CASSLDHTGSGNTIYF